What follows are 22 T cell receptor beta chains derived from one specimen sequenced in a study of identical twins. TCRdb re-called the 5' RACE reads through MiXCR, storing one row per CDR3 protein. Among fewer than 550,000 distinct CDR3 sequences, approximately 14% were seen once, and the ten largest hold about 0.97%. The same data also contributed to another study, on yellow fever vaccine responses in identical twins.

The sequenced material came from CD4+ T cells sorted from blood. Receptors originate from a woman under 30 in good health.

The chain couples TRBV19 to TRBJ2-5; possible D gene TRBD2, 5 bases. The V gene lost 7 bases and the J gene lost 1 base, with 16 bases spanning the gap. The CDR3 runs to 15 residues. Germline CDR1 and CDR2: LNHDA and SQIVND (reference sequence). DNA of the CDR3: TGTGCCAGTACCCCCCGGGGAGCGTCCCAAGAGACCCAGTACTTC. Encoded protein: CASTPRGASQETQYF.

The chain joins TRBV20-1 to TRBJ2-7; the D gene is possibly TRBD2 (6 bases). The V end lost 1 base, the J end lost 8 bases, and 18 bases lay between the germline ends. In germline, CDR1 is DFQATT, CDR2 SNEGSKA (reference sequence). The CDR3 runs 14 residues. CDR3 in amino acids: CSARARDSSFKQYF. The CDR3, as DNA: TGCAGTGCTAGAGCGCGGGACTCCTCTTTCAAGCAGTACTTC.

In this sample, this clonotype turned up a few times. The chain employs TRBV5-1 and TRBJ1-1; 8 nucleotides line up with TRBD1. CDR1 and CDR2 from the germline V gene are SGHRS and YFSETQ. CDR3 length: 17 amino acids. The trim removed 0 bases at V and 2 bases at J, leaving 9 bases unmatched. The CDR3 sequence is CASSLAPGQEFNTEAFF. For the CDR3, the DNA is TGCGCCAGCAGCTTGGCCCCGGGACAGGAATTCAACACTGAAGCTTTCTTT.

This chain connects TRBV14 to TRBJ1-6; possible D gene TRBD1, 6 bases. This CDR3 is built from 14 residues. V dropped 7 bases and J dropped 2 bases, with 9 bases sitting between them. The germline V gene encodes CDR1 SGHDN and CDR2 FVKESK. This chain's CDR3 is CASTRDTYNSPLHF. CDR3 DNA sequence: TGTGCCAGCACCCGGGACACCTATAATTCACCCCTCCACTTT.

The J gene is TRBJ2-2, the V gene TRBV6-1, with 16 nucleotides matching TRBD2. This CDR3 region has 21 residues. The V gene's germline CDR1 is MNHNS and CDR2 SASEGT. The trim removed 7 bases at V and 4 bases at J, leaving 18 bases unmatched. The CDR3 here is CASTVPLAGTSGGAATGELFF. CDR3 coding DNA: TGTGCCAGCACTGTCCCTCTCGCCGGGACTAGCGGGGGGGCCGCCACCGGGGAGCTGTTTTTT.

This clonotype occurred many times. The chain is built from TRBV28 and TRBJ1-1; D might be TRBD1 (5 bases). The CDR3 is 14 amino acids. Germline assignment: CDR1 MDHEN and CDR2 SYDVKM. The V gene lost 5 bases and the J gene lost 0 bases, with 10 bases spanning the gap. The CDR3 loop reads CASSDGALNTEAFF. The CDR3 nucleotides read TGTGCCAGCAGTGATGGGGCTTTGAACACTGAAGCTTTCTTT.

The V call is TRBV7-2, the J call TRBJ2-1; the match to TRBD2 covers 9 bases. The CDR3 is 15 residues long. Per the germline V gene, CDR1 is SGHTA and CDR2 is FQGNSA. J lost 7 bases, V lost 5 bases, and 9 bases had no gene match. The CDR3 is CASSRVAGVENEQFF. The CDR3 DNA follows: TGTGCCAGCAGCCGAGTAGCGGGAGTAGAGAATGAGCAGTTCTTC.

This clonotype was picked up many times. The chain couples TRBV9 to TRBJ2-1; a possible D gene is TRBD1 (6 bases). The CDR3 covers 16 residues. Deletions cut 2 bases from V and 5 bases from J, with 17 bases between. CDR1 and CDR2 from the germline V gene are SGDLS and YYNGEE. CDR3 sequence: CASSVQGQGVNNEQFF. In nucleotides, the CDR3 is TGTGCCAGCAGCGTTCAGGGGCAGGGAGTGAACAATGAGCAGTTCTTC.

This clonotype occurred a few times. This rearrangement joins TRBV7-9 to TRBJ2-3; TRBD2 is a possible D gene (5 bases). The V gene lost 6 bases and the J gene lost 1 base, with 11 bases spanning the gap. CDR3 size: 14 residues. Germline CDR1 reads SEHNR; CDR2 reads FQNEAQ (reference sequence). In DNA, the CDR3 is TGTGCCAGCAGGGAGGCCGGGGGCACAGATACGCAGTATTTT. It translates to CASREAGGTDTQYF. The full variable domain, its missing parts supplied by reference TRBV7-9 and TRBJ2-3, is DTGVSQNPRHKITKRGQNVTFRCDPISEHNRLYWYRQTLGQGPEFLTYFQNEAQLEKSRLLSDRFSAERPKGSFSTLEIQRTEQGDSAMYLCASREAGGTDTQYFGPGTRLTVL.

The chain has TRBV29-1 and TRBJ2-1; D is uncertain. This CDR3 has 13 residues. V shed 4 bases and J shed 9 bases, with 16 bases lying between them. CDR1 and CDR2 (germline): SQVTM, ANQGSEA. Written as DNA, the CDR3 is TGCAGCGTTGTGGACCCAGGATCGAGTGAGCAGTTCTTC. Protein product: CSVVDPGSSEQFF.

The rearrangement links TRBV6-1 to TRBJ2-2; 7 nucleotides align to TRBD1. Germline values: CDR1 MNHNS, CDR2 SASEGT. The CDR3 length is 15 residues. The ends lost 6 bases at V and 6 bases at J; junction bases unmatched: 10. The CDR3 sequence: CASRIIKGAAGELFF. DNA for the CDR3: TGTGCCAGCAGGATCATCAAGGGGGCAGCCGGGGAGCTGTTTTTT.

V gene TRBV3-1 combines with J gene TRBJ2-5; 7 nucleotides align to TRBD2. The CDR3 extends over 14 amino acids. Germline V gene lookup returns CDR1 LGHDT and CDR2 YNNKEL (reference sequence). V gave up 5 bases and J gave up 5 bases; unmatched junction bases: 8. The CDR3 DNA is TGTGCCAGCAGCAAAACCGGGACTAAGGAGACCCAGTACTTC. Its translation: CASSKTGTKETQYF.

This clonotype has just a few counts. V and J are TRBV25-1 and TRBJ2-5; D ambiguous. The CDR3 is made up of 13 amino acids. Germline CDR1 is MGHDK and CDR2 is SYGVNS. V was pared by 0 bases and J by 7 bases, with 9 bases between. CDR3 nucleotides: TGTGCCAGCAGTGAATACCTAGTGGGGACCCAGTACTTC. Protein sequence: CASSEYLVGTQYF. Using reference TRBV25-1 and TRBJ2-5 for the parts outside the CDR3, the full variable domain is EADIYQTPRYLVIGTGKKITLECSQTMGHDKMYWYQQDPGMELHLIHYSYGVNSTEKGDLSSESTVSRIRTEHFPLTLESARPSHTSQYLCASSEYLVGTQYFGPGTRLLVL.

The V and J genes are TRBV5-8 and TRBJ2-1; a possible D gene is TRBD1 (6 bases). The germline CDR1 and CDR2 sequences are SGHTS and YDEGEE. The ends were cut back, 4 bases at V and 10 bases at J, with 21 bases in the middle. This CDR3 has 15 residues. The CDR3 sequence is CASSRQVSPWGEQFF. The CDR3 DNA sequence: TGTGCCAGCAGCCGACAGGTCTCTCCTTGGGGAGAGCAGTTCTTC.

This clonotype was detected a few times. This chain joins TRBV20-1 and TRBJ2-1; D is unclear. Trimming pared 4 bases from V and 0 bases from J, leaving 7 bases between. This CDR3 is built from 13 residues. CDR1 is DFQATT and CDR2 is SNEGSKA in the germline V gene (reference sequence). CDR3 residues: CSATGSSYNEQFF. CDR3 DNA sequence: TGCAGTGCTACCGGTAGCTCCTACAATGAGCAGTTCTTC.

This clonotype appeared a few times. The V and J genes are TRBV9 and TRBJ2-3; 9 nucleotides agree with TRBD2. The germline V gene has CDR1 SGDLS and CDR2 YYNGEE. V shed 4 bases and J 4 bases; nucleotides not matched to a gene: 10. The CDR3 has 16 amino acids. For the CDR3, the DNA is TGTGCCAGCAGCCTCAGCGGCGGGGGGGCCGCAGATACGCAGTATTTT. Translating gives CASSLSGGGAADTQYF.

Many counts were recorded for this clonotype. This rearrangement joins TRBV29-1 to TRBJ1-3; the D gene is possibly TRBD1 (6 bases). Germline CDR1 is SQVTM and CDR2 is ANQGSEA. The CDR3 consists of 15 residues. Trimming removed 6 bases at V and 0 bases at J, with 15 bases between. CDR3 DNA: TGCAGCGTCCAAAGTGGGGGCAGCTCTGGAAACACCATATATTTT. Amino acid sequence: CSVQSGGSSGNTIYF.

This clonotype has a handful of counts. The chain links TRBV24-1 to TRBJ2-3; D perhaps matches TRBD1 (7 bases). The length of the CDR3 is 14 residues. Per germline, CDR1 KGHDR and CDR2 SFDVKD. Trimming removed 6 bases from V and 0 bases from J, with 9 bases in between. The CDR3 bases are TGTGCCACCAGTCAGGGGGGTAGCACAGATACGCAGTATTTT. This sequence encodes CATSQGGSTDTQYF.

This clonotype came up a few times. The chain recombines TRBV29-1 with TRBJ1-1; 8 nucleotides line up with TRBD1. The germline V gene has CDR1 SQVTM and CDR2 ANQGSEA. V lost 7 bases and J lost 0; bases outside the gene matches: 7. CDR3 length: 14 residues. Written as DNA, the CDR3 is TGCAGCGCACGGGGACAGGTCATGAACACTGAAGCTTTCTTT. Translating gives CSARGQVMNTEAFF.

V is TRBV7-2 and J is TRBJ2-2, with 10 bases fitting TRBD2. The CDR3 spans 15 residues. V lost 5 bases to trimming and J lost 6 bases; unmatched junction nucleotides: 6. CDR1 and CDR2 (germline): SGHTA, FQGNSA. The CDR3 loop reads CASSPRSGGAGELFF. CDR3 DNA sequence: TGTGCCAGCAGCCCAAGAAGCGGGGGGGCCGGGGAGCTGTTTTTT. The full variable domain, completed using reference TRBV7-2 and TRBJ2-2, is GAGVSQSPSNKVTEKGKDVELRCDPISGHTALYWYRQSLGQGLEFLIYFQGNSAPDKSGLPSDRFSAERTGGSVSTLTIQRTQQEDSAVYLCASSPRSGGAGELFFGEGSRLTVL.

Only a few counts were recorded for this clonotype. The chain combines TRBV4-1 with TRBJ2-3, with 9 nucleotides matching TRBD2. Trimming took 3 bases from V and 1 from J; bases not matched to a gene: 5. Germline V gene sequence: CDR1 MGHRA, CDR2 YSYEKL. The CDR3 loop spans 16 amino acids. The DNA of the CDR3 is TGCGCCAGCAGCCAGGCCAGGACTAGCGGCACAGATACGCAGTATTTT. It is translated as CASSQARTSGTDTQYF.

The chain uses TRBV5-1 and TRBJ2-3, with 8 nucleotides matching TRBD2. CDR1 SGHRS and CDR2 YFSETQ come from the germline V gene. After removal of 0 bases from V and 2 bases from J, the junction contained 11 bases not matched to a gene. The CDR3 runs to 18 residues. CDR3 sequence reads: CASSLETGTSTSTDTQYF. The CDR3 DNA reads as TGCGCCAGCAGCTTGGAGACCGGGACTAGTACCTCCACAGATACGCAGTATTTT.